What follows describes a single T cell receptor beta chain. No treatment of any kind had been given to any patient before thyroid surgery. The record originates from a study of metastatic and nonmetastatic thyroid tumors. TCRdb recomputed clones from the PCR reads via MiXCR. The profile shows about 20,000 clones, 25% to 30% of them singletons. The CDR3 consists of 15 residues. The V gene lost 3 bases and the J gene lost 6 bases, with 17 bases spanning the gap. Germline V gene sequence: CDR1 SGHRS, CDR2 YFSETQ. The J gene is TRBJ2-3, the V gene TRBV5-1, with D possibly TRBD2 on 5 matching bases. Input material: blood. The source is a female donor with papillary thyroid cancer or a benign thyroid nodule (not recorded which). Some clones in this sample may be carry-over from other donors' samples. In nucleotides, the CDR3 is TGCGCCAGCAGCTCGTCGAGATCACGGAGGGATACGCAGTATTTT. Translation: CASSSSRSRRDTQYF.